This TCR beta chain was obtained from a study of CD8 T cells in ankylosing spondylitis (dated 2017 in TCRdb). Regarding the complete study: To find TCR variants linked to disease, the study profiled T cell receptor beta repertoires in ankylosing spondylitis patients and healthy donors. In total, the full study cohort was made up of 85 to 140 healthy donors and roughly 27 ankylosing spondylitis patients. Peripheral blood samples were taken, and synovial fluid was additionally collected from ankylosing spondylitis patients. What the research found in general, with its limitations: A CD8+ phenotype was shown by the disease-linked clones, which were found at relatively low frequencies in peripheral blood. Some of the motif variants had been reported before in the synovial fluid and blood of reactive arthritis patients, a finding that suggests common disease-initiation mechanisms. The disease-linked clones were reported as significantly enriched in matched synovial fluid samples from ankylosing spondylitis patients. A TCR beta motif made up of several highly homologous amino acid variants appeared to be characteristic of blood from ankylosing spondylitis patients.

The table lists this clonotype with many counts. Its antigen remains undetermined. Qualities for individual bases were not recorded, and no much larger clone is one base off. Sequencing used an Illumina HiSeq 2500. TCR beta libraries were prepared by quantitative 5'-RACE with molecular barcodes. In the source study's methods: A new computational method based on a probabilistic model of VDJ rearrangement was used to identify disease-linked TCR variants. TCRdb redid the processing of the public reads, applying fastp at Q25 and MiXCR, and retained in-frame beta chains. Each entry is one CDR3 protein sequence, shown with its most common DNA and genes. The authors' filters were not applied to this entry. For this sample there are hundreds of thousands of distinct CDR3 sequences; approximately 10% appear just once. Roughly 0.51% of the sample lies in the top ten. Trimming takes 4 bases off V and 12 bases off J; junction bases not matched to a gene: 13. Reading from cysteine to phenylalanine, the CDR3 counts 16 amino acids. Only the CDR3 DNA stays, 48 bases, in frame from base 1. CDR1 and CDR2 are read off the germline V gene as MDHEN and SYDVKM.

The receptor comes from a male donor with ankylosing spondylitis. The rearranged chain carries TRBV28 and TRBJ2-1; TRBD2 fits 12 bases in the junction. The material sequenced was blood, either unsorted or a sorted T cell fraction (not recorded which). This receptor carries the CDR3 CASSYETSGSGLRQFF. The DNA sequence is TGTGCCAGCAGTTATGAGACTAGCGGGAGCGGTTTGAGGCAGTTCTTC.